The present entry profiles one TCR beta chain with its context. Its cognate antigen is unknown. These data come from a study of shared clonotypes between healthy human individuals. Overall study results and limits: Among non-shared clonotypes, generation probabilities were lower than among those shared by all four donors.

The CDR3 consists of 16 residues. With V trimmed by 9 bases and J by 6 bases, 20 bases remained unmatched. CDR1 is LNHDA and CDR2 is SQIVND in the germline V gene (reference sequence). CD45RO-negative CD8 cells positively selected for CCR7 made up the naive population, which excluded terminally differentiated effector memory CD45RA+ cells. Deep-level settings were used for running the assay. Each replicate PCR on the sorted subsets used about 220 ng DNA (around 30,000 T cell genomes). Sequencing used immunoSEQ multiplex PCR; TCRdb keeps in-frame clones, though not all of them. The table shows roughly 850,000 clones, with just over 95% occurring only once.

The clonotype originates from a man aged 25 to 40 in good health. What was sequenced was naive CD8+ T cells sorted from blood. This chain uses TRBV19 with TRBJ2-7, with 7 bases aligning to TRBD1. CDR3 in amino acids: CARRPGAGGELGEQYF. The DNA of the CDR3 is TGTGCCAGGAGACCAGGGGCAGGGGGAGAACTTGGCGAGCAGTACTTC.